The clone carrying this T cell receptor (beta chain) was seen repeatedly, ten times or more. Axillary draining lymph nodes of breast cancer patients supplied the node samples. The data originate from a study of breast tumors, draining lymph nodes, adjacent tissues. A single record per CDR3 protein comes from TCRdb applying MiXCR to the multiplex PCR reads. This sample yields about 110,000 distinct CDR3 sequences, of which 30% are seen a single time; around 5.9% belongs to the top ten. CDR1 LGHNA and CDR2 YSLEER come from the germline V gene. CDR3 length equals 16 residues. Trimming took 0 bases from V and 4 from J, leaving 15 bases between them.

The chain employs TRBV4-3 and TRBJ2-5; D not resolved. This TCR was sampled from a female donor with breast cancer. Some clones in this sample may be carry-over from other donors' samples. Source material: axillary lymph node tissue. The CDR3 sequence is CASSQDPGGTAETQYF. The DNA for the CDR3 is TGCGCCAGCAGCCAAGACCCCGGCGGTACGGCAGAGACCCAGTACTTC.